The T cell receptor beta chain described here comes from a study of blood T cell repertoires in COVID-19. Assay: immunoSEQ multiplex PCR; the TCRdb copy retains only in-frame clones and omits some. The sample lists roughly 120,000 clones, around nine tenths occurring once. V was shortened by 7 bases and J by 0 bases, with 6 bases between the two germline ends. In germline, CDR1 is MNHEY, CDR2 SVGAGI. The CDR3 has 12 amino acids. The sequencing sample was made of peripheral blood. The sequence was collected from a woman aged 45-60 years with acute or convalescent COVID-19. This sequence joins TRBV6-5 and TRBJ1-1; D not resolved. CDR3 bases: TGTGCCAGCAATAACATGAACACTGAAGCTTTCTTT. It specifies CASNNMNTEAFF.